Listed below are T cell receptor beta chains from one sample, sequenced in a study of early T cells in non-severe SARS-CoV-2 infection. Using its own MiXCR run on the 5' RACE reads, TCRdb lists one record per CDR3 protein. The table has roughly 80,000 distinct CDR3 sequences, less than 20% seen once. Sequences were obtained from whole blood. The receptors derive from an adult who was a healthcare worker with PCR-confirmed SARS-CoV-2 infection or an uninfected control (not recorded which). Both conserved end residues are part of each CDR3. Fields, in order: V gene, D gene, clone size, J gene, CDR3 protein, CDR3 DNA. D genes are given only for firm matches. Only some rows state a clone size, as once, few, many or a class for expanded clones.

TRBV29-1	TRBD1	-	TRBJ2-2	CSEPGQNNTGELFF	TGCAGCGAACCGGGACAGAATAACACCGGGGAGCTGTTTTTT
TRBV7-9	-	many	TRBJ1-2	CASSLGDGYTF	TGTGCCAGCAGCTTAGGGGATGGCTACACCTTC
TRBV27	-	many	TRBJ2-6	CASRLASSGANVLTF	TGTGCCAGCCGCCTAGCCTCCTCTGGGGCCAACGTCCTGACTTTC
TRBV11-2	-	-	TRBJ2-7	CASSLGPGLSYEQYF	TGTGCCAGCAGCCTCGGACCCGGACTCTCCTACGAGCAGTACTTC
TRBV7-6	-	-	TRBJ2-3	CASSSDWARGTDTQYF	TGTGCCAGCAGCTCGGATTGGGCCAGGGGCACAGATACGCAGTATTTT
TRBV5-1	TRBD2	few	TRBJ2-3	CASSLGLARADTQYF	TGCGCCAGCAGCTTGGGACTAGCGCGGGCAGATACGCAGTATTTT
TRBV20-1	-	-	TRBJ2-3	CSALLDTQYF	TGCAGTGCCCTTCTCGATACGCAGTATTTT
TRBV6-6	TRBD1	-	TRBJ1-1	CASSYPGQQNTEAFF	TGTGCCAGCAGTTACCCGGGACAGCAAAACACTGAAGCTTTCTTT
TRBV27	TRBD2	-	TRBJ2-5	CASSPRGLAGTETQYF	TGTGCCAGCAGTCCAAGGGGACTAGCGGGTACAGAGACCCAGTACTTC
TRBV28	-	few	TRBJ2-2	CASVKRRGGSGELFF	TGTGCCAGCGTTAAACGGAGGGGCGGATCCGGGGAGCTGTTTTTT
TRBV5-1	-	many	TRBJ2-1	CASSWGANEQFF	TGCGCCAGCAGCTGGGGGGCCAATGAGCAGTTCTTC
TRBV12-3/TRBV12-4	-	-	TRBJ2-1	CASSLRRGTYNEQFF	TGTGCCAGCAGTTTACGCAGGGGAACCTACAATGAGCAGTTCTTC
TRBV12-3/TRBV12-4	-	many	TRBJ2-7	CASSFTQGLEEQYF	TGTGCCAGCAGTTTTACGCAGGGGCTGGAAGAGCAGTACTTC
TRBV20-1	-	few	TRBJ1-2	CSASNTVPAGYTF	TGCAGTGCTAGTAACACAGTCCCAGCAGGCTACACCTTC
TRBV21-1	-	-	TRBJ2-5	CASSKVPTTEETQYF	TGTGCCAGCAGCAAAGTACCGACGACAGAAGAGACCCAGTACTTC
TRBV14	-	few	TRBJ2-5	CASPAQETQYF	TGTGCCAGCCCCGCCCAAGAGACCCAGTACTTC
TRBV4-1	TRBD1	-	TRBJ2-1	CASSQEGTGWNEQFF	TGCGCCAGCAGCCAAGAGGGGACAGGGTGGAATGAGCAGTTCTTC
TRBV7-2	-	many	TRBJ1-1	CASSLGGPRVTEAFF	TGTGCCAGCAGCTTAGGGGGACCAAGGGTCACTGAAGCTTTCTTT
TRBV9	-	many	TRBJ2-2	CASSVNPRGTNTGELFF	TGTGCCAGCAGCGTAAACCCTAGGGGAACGAACACCGGGGAGCTGTTTTTT
TRBV20-1	-	few	TRBJ1-1	CSARAARDAEAFF	TGCAGTGCTAGAGCGGCCAGGGATGCTGAAGCTTTCTTT
TRBV5-5	-	many	TRBJ1-5	CASSLALQGRQPQHF	TGTGCCAGCAGCTTGGCCCTGCAGGGGAGACAGCCCCAGCATTTT
TRBV11-3	-	few	TRBJ1-1	CASSSRRVTEAFF	TGTGCCAGCAGCAGCCGTAGAGTGACTGAAGCTTTCTTT
TRBV3-1	-	-	TRBJ1-4	CASSQDPQGKLFF	TGTGCCAGCAGCCAAGATCCCCAGGGAAAACTGTTTTTT
TRBV18	TRBD1	-	TRBJ2-5	CASSSQGLQETQYF	TGTGCCAGCTCATCACAGGGGCTCCAAGAGACCCAGTACTTC
TRBV19	TRBD1	-	TRBJ1-6	CASSPYSGTGGSPLHF	TGTGCCAGTAGTCCCTACTCCGGGACAGGGGGATCACCCCTCCACTTT
TRBV12-3/TRBV12-4	-	few	TRBJ1-2	CASTWGARDYTF	TGTGCCAGCACCTGGGGCGCCAGAGACTACACCTTC
TRBV27	-	few	TRBJ2-7	CASSSEGYYEQYF	TGTGCCAGCAGTTCCGAAGGGTACTACGAGCAGTACTTC
TRBV24-1	TRBD1	-	TRBJ2-3	CATSGQYSTDTQYF	TGTGCCACCTCGGGACAGTATAGCACAGATACGCAGTATTTT
TRBV6-6	-	few	TRBJ1-1	CASSYRGSDTEAFF	TGTGCCAGCAGTTATAGAGGGTCGGACACTGAAGCTTTCTTT
TRBV5-4	-	few	TRBJ1-5	CASSLGLNQPQHF	TGTGCCAGCAGCTTGGGGTTGAATCAGCCCCAGCATTTT
TRBV20-1	TRBD2	-	TRBJ2-7	CSARDPNGRAGEQYF	TGCAGTGCTAGAGATCCGAACGGGAGGGCCGGCGAGCAGTACTTC
TRBV28	-	-	TRBJ1-1	CASSSLKNTEAFF	TGTGCCAGCAGTTCCCTAAAGAACACTGAAGCTTTCTTT
TRBV28	-	-	TRBJ2-7	CASSPLGYEQYF	TGTGCCAGCAGCCCCCTCGGATACGAGCAGTACTTC
TRBV7-9	-	few	TRBJ2-3	CASSAKGLDTQYF	TGTGCCAGCAGTGCAAAGGGGCTGGATACGCAGTATTTT
TRBV10-1	-	-	TRBJ2-7	CASSEASGYEQYF	TGCGCCAGCAGTGAAGCTTCAGGCTACGAGCAGTACTTC
TRBV29-1	-	-	TRBJ1-3	CSVGKSSGNTIYF	TGCAGCGTTGGGAAGAGCTCTGGAAACACCATATATTTT
TRBV4-3	-	-	TRBJ2-3	CASSRSKGDTQYF	TGCGCCAGCAGCCGATCGAAGGGGGATACGCAGTATTTT
TRBV2	TRBD2	-	TRBJ2-7	CASTDRAGGPQEQYF	TGTGCCAGCACCGATAGGGCGGGAGGGCCTCAAGAGCAGTACTTC
TRBV3-1	TRBD2	-	TRBJ2-6	CASSRRTSGIGANVLTF	TGTGCCAGCAGCCGCCGGACTAGCGGGATCGGGGCCAACGTCCTGACTTTC
TRBV19	-	-	TRBJ2-1	CASCSQGRSHEQFF	TGTGCCAGTTGCTCCCAGGGGCGGAGCCATGAGCAGTTCTTC
TRBV5-5	TRBD2	few	TRBJ2-1	CASSLTVAGVDEQFF	TGTGCCAGCAGCTTGACGGTAGCGGGAGTCGATGAGCAGTTCTTC